The T cell receptor (beta chain) under discussion was sequenced for a study of cytomegalovirus exposure and HLA in healthy donors. This table comes from immunoSEQ multiplex PCR, and its TCRdb copy is limited to in-frame clones, with some not included. The table has some 170,000 clones, around 86% seen once. J gave up 5 bases and V 4 bases, and 9 bases lay outside the gene matches. The CDR3 totals 16 residues. Looked up from germline, CDR1 is ENHRY and CDR2 is SYGVKD. J is TRBJ2-1 and V is TRBV10-3; the match to TRBD2 covers 9 bases. This sequence originates from a man aged 18-30 years in good health and CMV-seropositive. The sequencing sample was made of PBMCs. CDR3 protein: CAISGAEREEDNEQFF. Here the CDR3 DNA reads TGTGCCATCAGTGGAGCTGAGCGGGAGGAGGACAATGAGCAGTTCTTC.